The 30 T cell receptor beta chains below all came from one sample that was sequenced in a study of high-grade serous ovarian cancer treatment subgroups. Tumor samples were taken before definitive surgery or chemotherapy. Clones were read by immunoSEQ multiplex PCR, and TCRdb kept only the in-frame ones, dropping some. The data contain some 33,000 clones, around 80% of them singletons. The sample comprised tumor tissue. The source of these receptors is a human donor with high-grade serous ovarian cancer.

This clone was observed once. The chain employs TRBV11-3 and TRBJ2-1; the D gene is possibly TRBD1 (5 bases). V was clipped by 1 base and J by 5 bases, with 12 bases between them. The CDR3 spans 15 residues. Germline assignment: CDR1 SGHNT and CDR2 YENEEA. Written as DNA, the CDR3 is TGTGCCAGCAGCTTAGCGGCAGGGTCAGACAATGAGCAGTTCTTC. Translating it yields CASSLAAGSDNEQFF.

This rearrangement joins TRBV29-1 to TRBJ2-3, with D uncertain. Trimming cost V 6 bases and J 5 bases, with 6 bases left between them. Looked up from germline, CDR1 is SQVTM and CDR2 is ANQGSEA. The CDR3 is 10 amino acids. CDR3 bases: TGCAGCGTGCCAGGAGATACGCAGTATTTT. Its protein product is CSVPGDTQYF.

The chain uses TRBV15 and TRBJ2-5; D not resolved. The length of the CDR3 is 12 residues. CDR1 is LNHNV and CDR2 is YYDKDF in the germline V gene (reference sequence). Trimming stripped 1 base from V and 3 bases from J, with 3 bases between. CDR3 DNA sequence: TGTGCCACCAGCAGAGTAAAAGAGACCCAGTACTTC. It specifies CATSRVKETQYF.

The chain carries TRBV6-6 and TRBJ2-7; TRBD2 matches 8 bases. CDR3 length: 16 amino acids. J was trimmed by 5 bases and V by 2 bases; bases with no gene match: 11. Germline CDR1 reads MNHNY; CDR2 reads SVGAGI (reference sequence). The DNA for the CDR3 is TGTGCCAGCAGTTACACCCCTGGGCGGGAGGTAAACGAGCAGTACTTC. Its translation: CASSYTPGREVNEQYF.

This clone was counted only a few times. V and J are TRBV15 and TRBJ1-2; 7 bases fit TRBD1. Germline assignment: CDR1 LNHNV and CDR2 YYDKDF (reference sequence). Trimming cost V 1 base and J 3 bases; bases outside gene matches: 2. The CDR3 has 14 residues. In DNA, the CDR3 is TGTGCCACCAGCAGAGTGCAGGGGGACTATGGCTACACCTTC. Its protein is CATSRVQGDYGYTF. Looking up the rest from reference TRBV15 and TRBJ1-2 gives the full variable domain: DAMVIQNPRYQVTQFGKPVTLSCSQTLNHNVMYWYQQKSSQAPKLLFHYYDKDFNNEADTPDNFQSRRPNTSFCFLDIRSPGLGDTAMYLCATSRVQGDYGYTFGSGTRLTVV.

J is TRBJ1-1 and V is TRBV28; D is undetermined. The ends were cut back, 10 bases at V and 1 base at J, with 13 bases in the middle. The CDR3 has 13 residues. The V gene's germline CDR1 is MDHEN and CDR2 SYDVKM. The CDR3, as DNA: TGTGCCACCCATAGGACGGAGAACACTGAAGCTTTCTTT. Encoded protein: CATHRTENTEAFF.

The J gene is TRBJ2-3, the V gene TRBV5-1; 7 bases are shared with TRBD2. CDR3 size: 14 residues. Germline V CDR1 and CDR2: SGHRS, YFSETQ. V was clipped by 5 bases and J by 2 bases; unmatched bases: 5. CDR3 region: CASSLGTNTDTQYF. Here the CDR3 DNA reads TGCGCCAGCAGTTTAGGGACTAACACAGATACGCAGTATTTT.

V is TRBV6-5 and J is TRBJ1-4, with a weak D call TRBD1 (5 bases). CDR3 length: 14 residues. Germline lookup yields CDR1 MNHEY and CDR2 SVGAGI. V dropped 8 bases and J dropped 11 bases, with 21 bases sitting between them. CDR3 in amino acids: CASRRGQGVRKLFF. For the CDR3, the DNA is TGTGCCAGCCGGCGAGGGCAGGGAGTTCGGAAACTGTTTTTT.

J is TRBJ2-4 and V is TRBV28, with D perhaps matching TRBD2 (5 bases). The CDR3 length is 13 residues. Germline V gene sequence: CDR1 MDHEN, CDR2 SYDVKM. V shed 4 bases and J shed 7 bases, with 11 bases lying between them. This CDR3 reads CASSYPRENIQYF. Written as DNA, the CDR3 is TGTGCCAGCAGTTACCCGAGGGAGAACATTCAGTACTTC.

The V and J genes are TRBV27 and TRBJ2-4; TRBD2 might be the D (6 bases). V was shortened by 5 bases and J by 0 bases, with 23 bases between the two germline ends. The CDR3 consists of 19 residues. Germline-derived CDR1 and CDR2 are MNHEY and SMNVEV (reference sequence). CDR3: CASSDRGGIGDLAKNIQYF. The CDR3 nucleotides are TGTGCCAGCAGTGACCGGGGCGGGATTGGAGATCTAGCCAAAAACATTCAGTACTTC.

The V call is TRBV28, the J call TRBJ1-2, with TRBD1 matching 7 bases. The trim removed 6 bases at V and 8 bases at J, leaving 6 bases unmatched. In germline, CDR1 is MDHEN, CDR2 SYDVKM. This CDR3 contains 12 residues. The CDR3 spells CASRRQGGGYTF. The CDR3 nucleotides read TGTGCCAGCAGGAGACAGGGTGGAGGCTACACCTTC.

V gene TRBV5-1 combines with J gene TRBJ2-7; D may be TRBD2 (5 bases). V was cut by 2 bases and J by 2 bases, with 11 bases left in between. This CDR3 has 14 amino acids. Germline CDR1 is SGHRS and CDR2 is YFSETQ. DNA of the CDR3: TGCGCCAGCAGCTTATCCGAGCGGCCCTACGAGCAGTACTTC. Its protein is CASSLSERPYEQYF.

The gene calls are TRBV6-5 and TRBJ1-2, with TRBD1 identical over 7 bases. Unmatched junction bases numbered 6, after V lost 0 bases and J lost 5 bases. This CDR3 contains 15 residues. Per germline, CDR1 MNHEY and CDR2 SVGAGI. CDR3 sequence (DNA): TGTGCCAGCAGTTACTCGACCCAGGGGGGATATGGCTACACCTTC. This gives the protein CASSYSTQGGYGYTF.

J is TRBJ2-5 and V is TRBV11-2; 10 positions match TRBD2. The closer fit of TRBJ2-7 to the DNA end suggests the J call may be wrong. CDR3 length: 15 amino acids. The germline CDR1 and CDR2 sequences are SGHAT and FQNNGV. The CDR3 nucleotides read TGTGCCAGCAGCCAATATCTAGCGGGAGCCGACGAGCAGTACTTC. Amino acid sequence: CASSQYLAGADEQYF.

This clone appeared a single time. J is TRBJ2-7 and V is TRBV4-2; TRBD1 matches 7 bases. Germline loops: CDR1 LGHNA, CDR2 YNFKEQ. J lost 1 base, V lost 4 bases, and 10 bases had no gene match. CDR3 length equals 16 residues. Here the CDR3 reads CASSLGIRDRSYEQYF. In DNA, the CDR3 is TGTGCCAGCAGCCTCGGAATCCGGGACAGATCCTACGAGCAGTACTTC.

The rearrangement links TRBV4-3 to TRBJ2-5, with D perhaps TRBD2 (6 bases). This CDR3 region has 16 residues. Trimming cost V 1 base and J 4 bases, with 16 bases left between them. Germline CDR1 reads LGHNA; CDR2 reads YSLEER. Here the CDR3 reads CASSQGGGDGTETQYF. The CDR3 bases are TGCGCCAGCAGCCAAGGAGGCGGGGACGGCACAGAGACCCAGTACTTC.

The chain couples TRBV28 to TRBJ1-2; 10 bases map to TRBD1. Germline V lookup: CDR1 MDHEN, CDR2 SYDVKM. This CDR3 spans 15 amino acids. After removal of 3 bases from V and 4 bases from J, the junction contained 5 bases not matched to a gene. Written as DNA, the CDR3 is TGTGCCAGCAGTTTCTTGACAGGGGGCAGCTATGGCTACACCTTC. It specifies CASSFLTGGSYGYTF.

V and J are TRBV7-3 and TRBJ2-7, with 12 bases lining up with TRBD2. Per germline, CDR1 SGHTA and CDR2 FQGTGA. The CDR3 extends over 19 amino acids. Trimming removed 2 bases from V and 5 bases from J; junction bases left unmatched: 16. The CDR3 coding sequence is TGTGCCAGCAGCTTACTGTCCAAACCCGGGACTAGCGGGTGGAACGAGCAGTACTTC. This encodes CASSLLSKPGTSGWNEQYF.

The rearrangement uses TRBV5-6 and TRBJ2-2; no firm D call. Germline V gene data show CDR1 as SGHDT and CDR2 as YYEEEE. Trimming shortened V by 0 bases and J by 13 bases, and 13 bases separated the two germline ends. This CDR3 comprises 13 residues. The CDR3 DNA sequence: TGTGCCAGCAGCTTGGGTGCACAATCGGGGCTGTTTTTT. This gives the protein CASSLGAQSGLFF. The variable domain in full, completed from reference TRBV5-6 and TRBJ2-2, reads DAGVTQSPTHLIKTRGQQVTLRCSPKSGHDTVSWYQQALGQGPQFIFQYYEEEERQRGNFPDRFSGHQFPNYSSELNVNALLLGDSALYLCASSLGAQSGLFFGEGSRLTVL.

The chain couples TRBV10-2 to TRBJ1-4, with 10 bases aligning to TRBD1. Per germline, CDR1 WSHSY and CDR2 SAAADI. The CDR3 has 15 residues. Unmatched junction bases numbered 2, after V lost 4 bases and J lost 3 bases. The CDR3 DNA reads TGCGCCAGCAGTGCCGACAGGGGGCCTAATGAAAAACTGTTTTTT. It yields the protein CASSADRGPNEKLFF.

This chain joins TRBV13 and TRBJ1-3, with unresolved D. Germline CDR1 PRHDT, CDR2 FYEKMQ (reference sequence). CDR3 length: 12 amino acids. V dropped 5 bases and J dropped 3 bases, with 5 bases sitting between them. CDR3 sequence: CASSPDGNTIYF. The CDR3 DNA reads TGTGCCAGCAGCCCTGATGGAAACACCATATATTTT.

The count of this clone is one. This chain links TRBV7-8 with TRBJ1-4; D is unclear. Germline CDR1 and CDR2: SGHVS and FQNEAQ. CDR3 size: 16 residues. Trimming cost V 2 bases and J 8 bases, with 18 bases left between them. The CDR3 DNA is TGTGCCAGCAGCTTACCACGACAAAGAGGAGAAGAAAAACTGTTTTTT. Protein product: CASSLPRQRGEEKLFF.

The chain joins TRBV5-1 to TRBJ1-1, with D possibly TRBD1 on 5 matching bases. V was cut by 0 bases and J by 4 bases, with 10 bases left in between. Germline assignment: CDR1 SGHRS and CDR2 YFSETQ. The CDR3 runs to 14 residues. The chain's CDR3 is CASSLGGSSTEAFF. In DNA, the CDR3 is TGCGCCAGCAGCTTGGGGGGGAGTAGCACTGAAGCTTTCTTT. Drawing the rest from reference TRBV5-1 and TRBJ1-1, the complete variable domain is KAGVTQTPRYLIKTRGQQVTLSCSPISGHRSVSWYQQTPGQGLQFLFEYFSETQRNKGNFPGRFSGRQFSNSRSEMNVSTLELGDSALYLCASSLGGSSTEAFFGQGTRLTVV.

The chain couples TRBV6-4 to TRBJ2-6, with D possibly TRBD2 on 5 matching bases. Trimming removed 6 bases from V and 3 bases from J, with 9 bases in between. There are 14 residues in the CDR3. Germline CDR1 and CDR2: MRHNA and SNTAGT. The CDR3 bases are TGTGCCAGCAGCCGAGAGGGTGGGGCCAACGTCCTGACTTTC. Protein: CASSREGGANVLTF.

The chain combines TRBV2 with TRBJ1-2; D is uncertain. The V gene's germline CDR1 is SNHLY and CDR2 FYNNEI. V was cut by 5 bases and J by 4 bases, with 11 bases left in between. The CDR3 has 13 amino acids. CDR3 in amino acids: CASSLEDSYGYTF. The CDR3 nucleotides are TGTGCCAGCAGTCTCGAGGACTCCTATGGCTACACCTTC. Full variable domain (missing parts from reference TRBV2 and TRBJ1-2): EPEVTQTPSHQVTQMGQEVILRCVPISNHLYFYWYRQILGQKVEFLVSFYNNEISEKSEIFDDQFSVERPDGSNFTLKIRSTKLEDSAMYFCASSLEDSYGYTFGSGTRLTVV.

J is TRBJ2-5 and V is TRBV19; D may be TRBD1 or TRBD2 (6 bases each). This CDR3 comprises 18 residues. CDR1 and CDR2 from the germline V gene are LNHDA and SQIVND (reference sequence). V was cut by 5 bases and J by 1 base, with 23 bases left in between. The CDR3 sequence is CASSRHGTQGGFQETQYF. CDR3 sequence (DNA): TGTGCCAGTAGTCGCCACGGAACTCAAGGGGGGTTCCAAGAGACCCAGTACTTC.

The genes are TRBV7-7 and TRBJ2-5; the D is unclear. Germline assignment: CDR1 SSHAT and CDR2 FNYEAQ (reference sequence). The V gene lost 0 bases and the J gene lost 4 bases, with 9 bases spanning the gap. This CDR3 has 14 residues. The chain's CDR3 is CASSLAGRRETQYF. The CDR3 DNA reads as TGTGCCAGCAGCTTAGCCGGCAGGCGAGAGACCCAGTACTTC.

Notes on this clone: At one end the junction does not follow the germline gene, possibly because of a read error. The rearrangement joins TRBV4-1 to TRBJ2-1; 7 bases align to TRBD2. Germline loops: CDR1 MGHRA, CDR2 YSYEKL. The CDR3 spans 16 residues. In DNA, the CDR3 is TGCGCCAGCACCCAAGGTCTAGCGGCCAACTACAATGAGCAGTTCTTC. Translated: CASTQGLAANYNEQFF.

The rearrangement joins TRBV20-1 to TRBJ1-4; no firm D call. The V gene lost 6 bases and the J gene lost 11 bases, with 13 bases spanning the gap. Germline V gives CDR1 DFQATT, CDR2 SNEGSKA (reference sequence). The CDR3 is 11 amino acids. DNA of the CDR3: TGCAGTGCGAGAACTAGCGAGAAACTGTTTTTT. This encodes CSARTSEKLFF.

This clone has a single count. The chain uses TRBV2 and TRBJ2-1; a possible D gene is TRBD1 (5 bases). V was pared by 7 bases and J by 4 bases, with 11 bases between. The germline gives CDR1 SNHLY, CDR2 FYNNEI. The CDR3 is made up of 13 amino acids. CDR3 bases: TGTGCCAGCAATGTAGCAGGGTACAATGAGCAGTTCTTC. Protein: CASNVAGYNEQFF.